This T cell receptor (beta chain) appears in the sequencing data of a study of T-cell reconstitution after alpha-beta-depleted transplantation in children. Trimming stripped 8 bases from V and 7 bases from J, with 15 bases between. This CDR3 is 13 amino acids long. Germline values: CDR1 MNHEY, CDR2 SVGEGT. Ten or more counts support this clonotype. During its preparation, the TCRbeta library received unique molecular identifiers. TCRdb reprocessed the PCR reads via MiXCR and lists one record per CDR3 protein. Among about 360,000 distinct CDR3 sequences, more than 10% were seen once, and the ten largest hold over 3.5%.

The source of this sequence is a human donor who donated a stem cell graft to a child with Fanconi anemia. The chain is built from TRBV6-2 or TRBV6-3 and TRBJ1-5; D possibly corresponds to TRBD1 (5 bases). Specimen: PBMCs, collected from the stem cell graft. The CDR3 sequence is CASEDSLGQPQHF. The CDR3 DNA reads TGTGCCAGCGAAGACAGCTTGGGACAGCCCCAGCATTTT.